This T cell receptor (beta chain) was captured by sequencing in a study of blood T cell repertoires in COVID-19. Study-level background: Acute and convalescent COVID-19 samples came from the United States, Italy and Spain.

Profiled with immunoSEQ multiplex PCR; TCRdb holds only in-frame clones, not every one. The sample lists tens of thousands of clones; about 86% were seen once. This receptor was obtained from a human donor with acute or convalescent COVID-19. The donor label of this sample is uncertain. The specimen was peripheral blood.

The CDR3 bases are TGTGCCAGCAGCCCGGACAGGGCCACTCCCTACGAGCAGTACTTC. It translates to CASSPDRATPYEQYF. J is TRBJ2-7 and V is TRBV7-9; 8 bases are a match to TRBD1. The junction had 8 bases not matched to a gene; V was cut back by 5 bases and J by 2 bases. The CDR3 sequence is 15 residues long. The germline V gene has CDR1 SEHNR and CDR2 FQNEAQ (reference sequence). The full variable domain, with the rest looked up from reference TRBV7-9 and TRBJ2-7, is DTGVSQNPRHKITKRGQNVTFRCDPISEHNRLYWYRQTLGQGPEFLTYFQNEAQLEKSRLLSDRFSAERPKGSFSTLEIQRTEQGDSAMYLCASSPDRATPYEQYFGPGTRLTVT.